A selection of T cell receptor beta chains follows, all from one sample in a study of human T cells and chemical hapten exposure. TCRdb called the 5' RACE reads again in MiXCR, with one record for every CDR3 protein. The sample contains under 100,000 distinct CDR3 sequences, approximately 15% of which appear only once. Source of these receptors: a female donor in good health. Both conserved end residues are part of each CDR3. D genes are given only for firm matches. Only part of the rows carry a size: once, few, many, or a class if the clone is expanded.

d_gene: TRBD2
abundance: many
v_gene: TRBV20-1
j_gene: TRBJ2-3
CDR3nt: TGCAGTGCTAGAGTTATAGCGGGGCAAGATACGCAGTATTTT
CDR3aa: CSARVIAGQDTQYF

d_gene: NA
abundance: NA
v_gene: TRBV20-1
j_gene: TRBJ2-1
CDR3nt: TGCAGTGCTAGAATGAAGGGCGGCGAAGGCTACAATGAGCAGTTCTTC
CDR3aa: CSARMKGGEGYNEQFF

d_gene: NA
abundance: NA
v_gene: TRBV6-6
j_gene: TRBJ1-1
CDR3nt: TGTGCCAGCAGTTCCCTGACTGAAGCTTTCTTT
CDR3aa: CASSSLTEAFF

d_gene: NA
abundance: NA
v_gene: TRBV20-1
j_gene: TRBJ2-1
CDR3nt: TGCAGTGCTAGGGTCGCGGGGATCTCCTACAATGAGCAGTTCTTC
CDR3aa: CSARVAGISYNEQFF

d_gene: NA
abundance: NA
v_gene: TRBV13
j_gene: TRBJ2-5
CDR3nt: TGTGCCAGCAGCTTAAATGGCGGGTCACCATGGGCCCAGTACTTC
CDR3aa: CASSLNGGSPWAQYF

d_gene: TRBD2
abundance: few
v_gene: TRBV6-2/TRBV6-3
j_gene: TRBJ2-1
CDR3nt: TGTGCCAGCAGTTCGCCCGAAGCGGGGGCCCTCTCCTACAATGAGCAGTTCTTC
CDR3aa: CASSSPEAGALSYNEQFF

d_gene: NA
abundance: few
v_gene: TRBV20-1
j_gene: TRBJ2-7
CDR3nt: TGCAGTGCTCCAATGTCGGGGCATGTGCAGTACTTC
CDR3aa: CSAPMSGHVQYF

d_gene: TRBD2
abundance: few
v_gene: TRBV29-1
j_gene: TRBJ2-1
CDR3nt: TGCAGCGTTGAACAGGGACTAGCGAAAAACTACAATGAGCAGTTCTTC
CDR3aa: CSVEQGLAKNYNEQFF

d_gene: NA
abundance: NA
v_gene: TRBV27
j_gene: TRBJ1-1
CDR3nt: TGTGCCAGCAGTTTATTTGACAGTTTGAACACTGAAGCTTTCTTT
CDR3aa: CASSLFDSLNTEAFF

d_gene: NA
abundance: NA
v_gene: TRBV12-3/TRBV12-4
j_gene: TRBJ1-5
CDR3nt: TGTGCCACCCACGCCCCCCCCAGTAATAGCAATCAGCCCCAGCATTTT
CDR3aa: CATHAPPSNSNQPQHF

d_gene: NA
abundance: NA
v_gene: TRBV9
j_gene: TRBJ1-3
CDR3nt: TGTGCCAGCAGTCGAGACCCGGGGTGGACCTCTGGAAACACCATATATTTT
CDR3aa: CASSRDPGWTSGNTIYF

d_gene: NA
abundance: NA
v_gene: TRBV29-1
j_gene: TRBJ1-1
CDR3nt: TGCAGCGTTGAAGTGGCCGTTGGAGGCACTGAAGCTTTCTTT
CDR3aa: CSVEVAVGGTEAFF

d_gene: NA
abundance: NA
v_gene: TRBV5-1
j_gene: TRBJ1-3
CDR3nt: TGCGCCAGCTCCCCCGGGACGCTCTCTGGAAACACCATATATTTT
CDR3aa: CASSPGTLSGNTIYF

d_gene: TRBD2
abundance: few
v_gene: TRBV13
j_gene: TRBJ2-3
CDR3nt: TGTGCCAGCAGCCCCGAACTAGCGTCTAGCACAGATACGCAGTATTTT
CDR3aa: CASSPELASSTDTQYF

d_gene: TRBD2
abundance: NA
v_gene: TRBV19
j_gene: TRBJ2-2
CDR3nt: TGTGCCAGTAGGGGACTAGCGGGAGGCACCGGGGAGCTGTTTTTT
CDR3aa: CASRGLAGGTGELFF

d_gene: NA
abundance: many
v_gene: TRBV9
j_gene: TRBJ1-2
CDR3nt: TGTGCCAGCAGCGTAGGGGATACCTACTATGGCTACACCTTC
CDR3aa: CASSVGDTYYGYTF

d_gene: NA
abundance: NA
v_gene: TRBV9
j_gene: TRBJ2-7
CDR3nt: TGTGCCAGCAGCACACAGGACGCCTACGAGCAGTACTTC
CDR3aa: CASSTQDAYEQYF

d_gene: TRBD1
abundance: medium-sized
v_gene: TRBV27
j_gene: TRBJ1-4
CDR3nt: TGTGCCAGCAGTAAGGACAGGAATAATGAAAAACTGTTTTTT
CDR3aa: CASSKDRNNEKLFF

d_gene: NA
abundance: NA
v_gene: TRBV20-1
j_gene: TRBJ1-4
CDR3nt: TGCAGTGCCTCCCCGCAGGGAAAGGTCGGTGAAAAACTGTTTTTT
CDR3aa: CSASPQGKVGEKLFF

d_gene: TRBD1
abundance: NA
v_gene: TRBV27
j_gene: TRBJ2-2
CDR3nt: TGTGCCAGCAGTAGGGGGCATAACACCGGGGAGCTGTTTTTT
CDR3aa: CASSRGHNTGELFF

d_gene: NA
abundance: NA
v_gene: TRBV6-5
j_gene: TRBJ2-5
CDR3nt: TGTGCCAGCAGTTATCTGGGATACGAGACCCAGTACTTC
CDR3aa: CASSYLGYETQYF

d_gene: NA
abundance: many
v_gene: TRBV12-3/TRBV12-4
j_gene: TRBJ1-2
CDR3nt: TGTGCCAGCAGCCGATCGACAGATAGCTATGGCTACACCTTC
CDR3aa: CASSRSTDSYGYTF

d_gene: NA
abundance: few
v_gene: TRBV29-1
j_gene: TRBJ2-7
CDR3nt: TGCAGCGGCCGAGAGGGTACCTACGAGCAGTACTTC
CDR3aa: CSGREGTYEQYF

d_gene: NA
abundance: many
v_gene: TRBV4-2
j_gene: TRBJ2-2
CDR3nt: TGTGCCAGCAGCCAAGGGGAACGTTCGAACACCGGGGAGCTGTTTTTT
CDR3aa: CASSQGERSNTGELFF

d_gene: TRBD2
abundance: NA
v_gene: TRBV12-3/TRBV12-4
j_gene: TRBJ2-7
CDR3nt: TGTGCCAGCAGACCGGGACTAGCGACCTACGAGCAGTACTTC
CDR3aa: CASRPGLATYEQYF

d_gene: TRBD2
abundance: few
v_gene: TRBV5-5
j_gene: TRBJ2-3
CDR3nt: TGTGCCAGCAGCTTGGCCGGGCTAGCGGGGACAGATACGCAGTATTTT
CDR3aa: CASSLAGLAGTDTQYF

d_gene: NA
abundance: few
v_gene: TRBV28
j_gene: TRBJ2-7
CDR3nt: TGTGCCAGCAGTTTTGGGGCGAGCTCCTACGAGCAGTACTTC
CDR3aa: CASSFGASSYEQYF

d_gene: NA
abundance: NA
v_gene: TRBV30
j_gene: TRBJ1-1
CDR3nt: TGTGCCTGGTTTTTACCGAGCGGTCCCGCGGCTTTCTTT
CDR3aa: CAWFLPSGPAAFF

d_gene: NA
abundance: NA
v_gene: TRBV20-1
j_gene: TRBJ2-7
CDR3nt: TGCAGTGCTAGGGACCCGACAGTTTACGAGCAGTACTTC
CDR3aa: CSARDPTVYEQYF

d_gene: NA
abundance: NA
v_gene: TRBV7-9
j_gene: TRBJ2-1
CDR3nt: TGTGCCAGCAGCTTCGGGGACGCTGAGCAGTTCTTC
CDR3aa: CASSFGDAEQFF

d_gene: TRBD2
abundance: NA
v_gene: TRBV14
j_gene: TRBJ2-7
CDR3nt: TGTGCCAGCAGCCAAGCGGGGGGGTTCGAGCAGTACTTC
CDR3aa: CASSQAGGFEQYF

d_gene: NA
abundance: few
v_gene: TRBV30
j_gene: TRBJ1-1
CDR3nt: TGTGCCTGGAGTGGAGGCGTAGGAATGAACACTGAAGCTTTCTTT
CDR3aa: CAWSGGVGMNTEAFF

d_gene: NA
abundance: few
v_gene: TRBV13
j_gene: TRBJ1-5
CDR3nt: TGTGCCAGCAGCTTTCGGTCTAGCAATCAGCCCCAGCATTTT
CDR3aa: CASSFRSSNQPQHF

d_gene: NA
abundance: NA
v_gene: TRBV5-1
j_gene: TRBJ2-1
CDR3nt: TGCGCCAGCAGCAGGAAGGACTACAATGAGCAGTTCTTC
CDR3aa: CASSRKDYNEQFF

d_gene: NA
abundance: many
v_gene: TRBV11-2
j_gene: TRBJ2-3
CDR3nt: TGTGCCAGCAGCTTATCTCGGGCTAGCGCCACAGATACGCAGTATTTT
CDR3aa: CASSLSRASATDTQYF

d_gene: NA
abundance: few
v_gene: TRBV25-1
j_gene: TRBJ2-1
CDR3nt: TGTGCCAGCAGTGAAGTCGCTGGGTTATCCTACAATGAGCAGTTCTTC
CDR3aa: CASSEVAGLSYNEQFF

d_gene: TRBD1
abundance: few
v_gene: TRBV7-2
j_gene: TRBJ2-7
CDR3nt: TGTGCCAGCACCCCAAGGACAGGTCCCTACGAGCAGTACTTC
CDR3aa: CASTPRTGPYEQYF

d_gene: NA
abundance: NA
v_gene: TRBV20-1
j_gene: TRBJ1-5
CDR3nt: TGCAGTGCTAGTCGTACAGATCTTAATCAGCCCCAGCATTTT
CDR3aa: CSASRTDLNQPQHF

d_gene: TRBD1
abundance: many
v_gene: TRBV27
j_gene: TRBJ1-4
CDR3nt: TGTGCCAGCAGTGCGGACAGGAACAATGAAAAACTGTTTTTT
CDR3aa: CASSADRNNEKLFF

d_gene: NA
abundance: NA
v_gene: TRBV28
j_gene: TRBJ1-5
CDR3nt: TGTGCCAGCAGTTTATTACCTCTAGGGGTTCAGCCCCAGCATTTT
CDR3aa: CASSLLPLGVQPQHF

d_gene: NA
abundance: few
v_gene: TRBV6-2/TRBV6-3
j_gene: TRBJ1-5
CDR3nt: TGTGCCAGCAGTTCCGAGGGACGGGGAAGTCAGCCCCAGCATTTT
CDR3aa: CASSSEGRGSQPQHF

d_gene: TRBD2
abundance: few
v_gene: TRBV20-1
j_gene: TRBJ2-3
CDR3nt: TGCAGTGCTTCGGGACTAGCGGGGGCCCTCGCAGATACGCAGTATTTT
CDR3aa: CSASGLAGALADTQYF

d_gene: TRBD1
abundance: NA
v_gene: TRBV12-3/TRBV12-4
j_gene: TRBJ1-5
CDR3nt: TGTGCCAGCAGTTGGACAGGGGGCAGGAATCAGCCCCAGCATTTT
CDR3aa: CASSWTGGRNQPQHF

d_gene: NA
abundance: NA
v_gene: TRBV29-1
j_gene: TRBJ1-1
CDR3nt: TGCAGCGCCGCCCTGGGGAACACTGAAGCTTTCTTT
CDR3aa: CSAALGNTEAFF